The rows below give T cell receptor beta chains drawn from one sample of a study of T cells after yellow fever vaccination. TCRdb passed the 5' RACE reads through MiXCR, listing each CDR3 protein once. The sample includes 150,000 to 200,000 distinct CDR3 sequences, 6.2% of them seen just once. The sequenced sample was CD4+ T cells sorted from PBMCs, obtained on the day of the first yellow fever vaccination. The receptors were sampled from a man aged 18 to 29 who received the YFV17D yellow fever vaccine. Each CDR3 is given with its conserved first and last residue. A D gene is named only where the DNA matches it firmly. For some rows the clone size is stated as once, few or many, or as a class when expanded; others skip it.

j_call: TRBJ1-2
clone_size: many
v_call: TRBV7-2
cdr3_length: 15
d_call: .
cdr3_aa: CASSLVIRTAGGYTF
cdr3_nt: TGTGCCAGCAGCTTAGTTATCCGGACAGCCGGTGGCTACACCTTC

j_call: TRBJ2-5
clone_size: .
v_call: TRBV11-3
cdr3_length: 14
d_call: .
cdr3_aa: CASSPGGGKETQYF
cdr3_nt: TGTGCCAGCAGCCCCGGTGGAGGGAAAGAGACCCAGTACTTC

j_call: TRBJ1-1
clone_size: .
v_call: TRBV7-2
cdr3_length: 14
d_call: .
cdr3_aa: CASSLSRGHTEAFF
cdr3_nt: TGTGCCAGCAGCCTATCCAGGGGCCACACTGAAGCTTTCTTT

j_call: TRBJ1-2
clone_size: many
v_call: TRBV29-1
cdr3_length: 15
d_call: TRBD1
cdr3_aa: CSVAPRQGGNYGYTF
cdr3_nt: TGCAGCGTTGCCCCCCGACAGGGGGGTAACTATGGCTACACCTTC

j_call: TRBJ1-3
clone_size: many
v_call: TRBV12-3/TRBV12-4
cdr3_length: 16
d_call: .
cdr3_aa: CASSLLSAYSGNTIYF
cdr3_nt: TGTGCCAGCAGTTTATTATCAGCGTACTCTGGAAACACCATATATTTT

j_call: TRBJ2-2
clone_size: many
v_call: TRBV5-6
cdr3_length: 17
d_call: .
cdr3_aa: CASSLDTGAYNTGELFF
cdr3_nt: TGTGCCAGCAGCTTGGATACGGGGGCCTACAACACCGGGGAGCTGTTTTTT

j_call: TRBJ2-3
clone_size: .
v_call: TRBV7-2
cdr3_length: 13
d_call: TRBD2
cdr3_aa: CASSASAGDTQYF
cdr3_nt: TGTGCCAGCAGCGCATCAGCGGGGGATACGCAGTATTTT

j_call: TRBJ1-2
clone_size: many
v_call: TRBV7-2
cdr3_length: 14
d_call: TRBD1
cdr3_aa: CASTHRDSYNGYTF
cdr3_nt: TGTGCCAGCACCCACCGGGACAGCTATAACGGCTACACCTTC

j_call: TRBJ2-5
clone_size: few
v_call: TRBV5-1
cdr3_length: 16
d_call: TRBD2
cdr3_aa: CASSLAGASGAETQYF
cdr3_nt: TGCGCCAGCAGCTTGGCGGGGGCTAGCGGGGCCGAGACCCAGTACTTC

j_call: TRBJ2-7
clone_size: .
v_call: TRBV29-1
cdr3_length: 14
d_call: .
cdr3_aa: CSVGGASENYEQYF
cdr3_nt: TGCAGCGTTGGAGGGGCTAGCGAGAACTACGAGCAGTACTTC

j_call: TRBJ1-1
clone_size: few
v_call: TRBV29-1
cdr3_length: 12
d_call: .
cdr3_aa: CSCDSLGPEAFF
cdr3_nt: TGCAGCTGTGACAGTTTGGGGCCTGAAGCTTTCTTT

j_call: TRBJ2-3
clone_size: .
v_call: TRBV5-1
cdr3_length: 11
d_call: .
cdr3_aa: CASRWYDTQYF
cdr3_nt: TGCGCCAGCAGATGGTACGATACGCAGTATTTT

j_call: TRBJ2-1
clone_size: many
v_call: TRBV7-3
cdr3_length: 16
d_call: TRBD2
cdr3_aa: CASSLTGRGGHNEQFF
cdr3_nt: TGTGCCAGCAGCTTAACGGGCCGGGGGGGCCACAATGAGCAGTTCTTC

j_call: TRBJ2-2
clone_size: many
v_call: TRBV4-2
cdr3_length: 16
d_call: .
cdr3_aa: CASSQEQTRAGGELFF
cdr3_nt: TGTGCCAGCAGCCAAGAGCAGACTAGGGCTGGCGGGGAGCTGTTTTTT

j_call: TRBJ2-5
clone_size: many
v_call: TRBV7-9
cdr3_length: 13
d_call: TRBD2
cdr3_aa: CASSLGLAETQYF
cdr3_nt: TGTGCCAGCAGCTTAGGACTAGCGGAGACCCAGTACTTC

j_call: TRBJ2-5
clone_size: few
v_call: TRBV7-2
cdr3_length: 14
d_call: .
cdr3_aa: CASSSGGGGETQYF
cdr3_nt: TGTGCCAGCAGCTCCGGCGGGGGCGGGGAGACCCAGTACTTC

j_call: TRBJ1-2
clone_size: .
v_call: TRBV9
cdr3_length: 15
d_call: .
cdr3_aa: CASSPSSRDNYGYTF
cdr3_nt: TGTGCCAGCAGCCCGAGCAGCCGGGACAACTATGGCTACACCTTC

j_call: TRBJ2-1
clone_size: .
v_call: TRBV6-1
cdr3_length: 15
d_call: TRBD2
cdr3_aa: CATHRRTSSYNEQFF
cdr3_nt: TGTGCCACACACAGAAGGACTAGCTCCTACAATGAGCAGTTCTTC

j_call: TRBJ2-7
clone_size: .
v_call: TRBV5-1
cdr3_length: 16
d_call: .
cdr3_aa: CASSLGLAGGYREQYF
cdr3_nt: TGCGCCAGCAGCCTGGGACTGGCAGGGGGGTACCGCGAGCAGTACTTC

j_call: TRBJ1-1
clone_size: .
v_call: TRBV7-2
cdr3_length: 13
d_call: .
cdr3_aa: CASSLALRTEAFF
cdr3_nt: TGTGCCAGCAGCTTAGCGCTTCGGACTGAAGCTTTCTTT

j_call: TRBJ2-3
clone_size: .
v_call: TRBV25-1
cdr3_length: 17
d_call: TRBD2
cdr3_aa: CASSERVAGGATDTQYF
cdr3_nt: TGTGCCAGCAGTGAAAGGGTAGCGGGGGGGGCCACAGATACGCAGTATTTT

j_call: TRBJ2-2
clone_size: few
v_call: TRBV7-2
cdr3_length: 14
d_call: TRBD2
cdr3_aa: CASTPGGGTGELFF
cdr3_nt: TGTGCCAGCACCCCGGGAGGGGGGACCGGGGAGCTGTTTTTT

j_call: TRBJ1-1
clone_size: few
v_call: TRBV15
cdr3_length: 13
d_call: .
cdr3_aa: CATSRDYDPGAFF
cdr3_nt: TGTGCCACCAGCAGAGACTACGACCCTGGGGCTTTCTTT

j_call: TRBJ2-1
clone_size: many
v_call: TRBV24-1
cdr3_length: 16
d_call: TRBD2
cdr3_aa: CATSDALAGDYNEQFF
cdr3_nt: TGTGCCACCAGTGACGCACTAGCGGGGGATTACAATGAGCAGTTCTTC

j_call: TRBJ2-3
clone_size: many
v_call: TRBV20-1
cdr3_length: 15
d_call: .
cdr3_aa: CSAETREWSTDTQYF
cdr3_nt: TGCAGTGCTGAGACCAGGGAGTGGAGCACAGATACGCAGTATTTT

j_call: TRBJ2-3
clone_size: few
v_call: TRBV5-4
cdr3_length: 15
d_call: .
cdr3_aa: CASSPMSGPTDTQYF
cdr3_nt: TGTGCCAGCAGCCCGATGTCGGGCCCCACAGATACGCAGTATTTT

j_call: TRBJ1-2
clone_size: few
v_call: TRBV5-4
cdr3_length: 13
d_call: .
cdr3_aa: CASSGETGLGYTF
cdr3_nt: TGTGCCAGCAGCGGAGAGACAGGTTTAGGCTACACCTTC

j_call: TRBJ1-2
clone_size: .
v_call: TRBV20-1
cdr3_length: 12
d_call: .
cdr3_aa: CSARTAGWGYTF
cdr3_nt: TGCAGTGCGAGGACAGCTGGCTGGGGCTACACCTTC

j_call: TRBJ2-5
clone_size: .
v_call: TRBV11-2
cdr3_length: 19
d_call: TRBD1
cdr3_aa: CASSLLASRQGRAKETQYF
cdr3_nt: TGTGCCAGCAGCTTATTGGCTTCTCGACAGGGAAGGGCGAAAGAGACCCAGTACTTC

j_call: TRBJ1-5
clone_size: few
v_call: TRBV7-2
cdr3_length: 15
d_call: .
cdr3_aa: CASSLVSGPGQPQHF
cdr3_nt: TGTGCCAGCAGCTTAGTTTCCGGGCCCGGGCAGCCCCAGCATTTT

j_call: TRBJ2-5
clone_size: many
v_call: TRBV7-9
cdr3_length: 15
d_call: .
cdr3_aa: CASSDTLAYQETQYF
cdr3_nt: TGTGCCAGCAGCGACACGCTAGCGTACCAAGAGACCCAGTACTTC

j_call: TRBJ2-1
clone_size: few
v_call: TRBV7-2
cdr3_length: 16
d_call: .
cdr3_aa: CASSSPPRQTPNEQFF
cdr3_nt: TGTGCCAGCAGCTCTCCCCCGCGCCAGACACCCAATGAGCAGTTCTTC

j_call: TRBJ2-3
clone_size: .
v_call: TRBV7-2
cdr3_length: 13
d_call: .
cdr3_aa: CASSLRVPDTQYF
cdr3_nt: TGTGCCAGCAGCTTACGGGTCCCAGATACGCAGTATTTT

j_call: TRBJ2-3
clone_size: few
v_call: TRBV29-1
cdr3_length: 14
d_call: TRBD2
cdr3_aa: CSVGLAASTDTQYF
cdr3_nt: TGCAGCGTTGGACTAGCGGCTAGCACAGATACGCAGTATTTT

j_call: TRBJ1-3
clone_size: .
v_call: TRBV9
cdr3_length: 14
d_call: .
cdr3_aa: CASSARGSGNTIYF
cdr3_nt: TGTGCCAGCAGCGCCAGGGGCTCTGGAAACACCATATATTTT

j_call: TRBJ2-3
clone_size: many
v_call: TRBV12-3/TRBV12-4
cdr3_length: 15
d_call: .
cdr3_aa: CASSLEGHLTDTQYF
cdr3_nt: TGTGCCAGCAGTTTAGAGGGGCACCTCACAGATACGCAGTATTTT

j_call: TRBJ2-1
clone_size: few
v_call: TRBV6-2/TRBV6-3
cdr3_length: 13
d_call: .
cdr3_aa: CGTQRNSYNEQFF
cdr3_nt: TGTGGCACGCAGCGGAACTCCTACAATGAGCAGTTCTTC

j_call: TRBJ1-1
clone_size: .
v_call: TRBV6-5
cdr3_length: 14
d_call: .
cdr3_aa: CASSYSMVTREAFF
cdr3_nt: TGTGCCAGCAGTTACTCGATGGTTACACGTGAAGCTTTCTTT

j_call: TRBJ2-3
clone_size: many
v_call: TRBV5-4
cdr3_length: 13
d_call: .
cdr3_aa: CASSPGGPDTQYF
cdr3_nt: TGTGCCAGCAGCCCGGGGGGCCCCGATACGCAGTATTTT

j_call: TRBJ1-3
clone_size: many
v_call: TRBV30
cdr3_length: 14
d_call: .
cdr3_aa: CAWHAGLSGNTIYF
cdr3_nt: TGTGCCTGGCACGCAGGTCTCTCTGGAAACACCATATATTTT

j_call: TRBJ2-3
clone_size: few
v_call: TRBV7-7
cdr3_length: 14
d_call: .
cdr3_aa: CASSMNTREDTQYF
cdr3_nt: TGTGCCAGCAGCATGAATACTAGGGAAGATACGCAGTATTTT

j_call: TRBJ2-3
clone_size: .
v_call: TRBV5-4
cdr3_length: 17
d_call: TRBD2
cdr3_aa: CASRSPGGGIGTDTQYF
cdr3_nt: TGTGCCAGCAGATCCCCGGGAGGAGGGATCGGCACAGATACGCAGTATTTT

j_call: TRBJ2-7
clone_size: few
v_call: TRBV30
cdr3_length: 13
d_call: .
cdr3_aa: CAWRRAAYYEQYF
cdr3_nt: TGTGCCTGGAGGCGCGCAGCCTACTACGAGCAGTACTTC

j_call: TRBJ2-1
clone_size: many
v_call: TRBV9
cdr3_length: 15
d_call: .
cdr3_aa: CASSEEEGTYNEQFF
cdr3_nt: TGTGCCAGCAGCGAGGAGGAGGGGACATACAATGAGCAGTTCTTC

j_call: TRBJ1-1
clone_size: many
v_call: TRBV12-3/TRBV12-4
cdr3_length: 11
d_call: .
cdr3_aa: CASSLQGSAFF
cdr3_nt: TGTGCCAGCAGTTTACAGGGGTCGGCTTTCTTT

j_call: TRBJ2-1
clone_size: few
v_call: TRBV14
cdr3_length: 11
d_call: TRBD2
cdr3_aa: CASSPGGEQFF
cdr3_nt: TGTGCCAGCAGCCCCGGGGGGGAGCAGTTCTTC

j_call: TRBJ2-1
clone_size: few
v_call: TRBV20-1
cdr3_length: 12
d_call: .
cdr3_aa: CSASPFSGEQFF
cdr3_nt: TGCAGTGCTAGCCCCTTTAGTGGTGAGCAGTTCTTC

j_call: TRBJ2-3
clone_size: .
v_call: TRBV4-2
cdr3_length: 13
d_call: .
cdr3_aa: CASKGRPADTQYF
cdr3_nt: TGTGCCAGCAAAGGCAGGCCCGCAGATACGCAGTATTTT

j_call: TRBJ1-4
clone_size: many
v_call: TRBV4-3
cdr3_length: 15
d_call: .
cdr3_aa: CASSQQQGLREKLFF
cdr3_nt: TGCGCCAGCAGCCAACAGCAGGGGCTTCGGGAAAAACTGTTTTTT

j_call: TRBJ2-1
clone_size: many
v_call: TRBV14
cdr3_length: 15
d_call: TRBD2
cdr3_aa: CASNVAGGVRDEQFF
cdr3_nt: TGTGCCAGCAACGTAGCGGGGGGAGTTAGGGATGAGCAGTTCTTC

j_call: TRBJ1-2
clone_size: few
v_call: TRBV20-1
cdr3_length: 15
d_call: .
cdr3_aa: CSARVPGLQNYGYTF
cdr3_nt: TGCAGTGCTAGAGTACCGGGGCTCCAAAACTATGGCTACACCTTC

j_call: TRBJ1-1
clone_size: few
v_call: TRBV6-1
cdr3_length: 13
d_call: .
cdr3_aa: CASGGLMWTEAFF
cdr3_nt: TGTGCCAGCGGAGGTCTGATGTGGACTGAAGCTTTCTTT